The source of this TCR beta chain is a study of beta chain features in type 1 diabetes. General study results and limits: Shorter TCRB CDR3s, moderately but significantly so, were found in Type 1 diabetes patients in all four CD4+ subsets. It was not settled here whether HLA type affects TCRB rearrangement. Diminished insertions and augmented deletions at VDJ junctions characterized type 1 diabetes patients.

This clone was found a few times. The antigen remains undetermined. Reverse transcription of all isolated RNA meant that expressed TCRB transcripts were sequenced. Roughly 3.6 million reads on average were seen across naive, central memory and regulatory T cell samples. TCRdb's copy holds only in-frame clones and misses some; the assay was immunoSEQ multiplex PCR. The data hold around 340,000 clones, with approximately 9.7% observed a single time. The germline V and J ends were trimmed by 3 bases and 3 bases, with 13 bases remaining between them. This CDR3 region has 15 residues. CDR1 is SGHRS, CDR2 YFSETQ, per germline.

The material sequenced was central memory CD4+ T cells from blood. This clonotype was sampled from a man younger than 40 with type 1 diabetes. The rearrangement uses TRBV5-1 and TRBJ1-5; possible D gene TRBD1, 5 bases. CDR3: CASSWGGVYNQPQHF. The CDR3 DNA follows: TGCGCCAGCAGCTGGGGGGGAGTCTACAATCAGCCCCAGCATTTT.